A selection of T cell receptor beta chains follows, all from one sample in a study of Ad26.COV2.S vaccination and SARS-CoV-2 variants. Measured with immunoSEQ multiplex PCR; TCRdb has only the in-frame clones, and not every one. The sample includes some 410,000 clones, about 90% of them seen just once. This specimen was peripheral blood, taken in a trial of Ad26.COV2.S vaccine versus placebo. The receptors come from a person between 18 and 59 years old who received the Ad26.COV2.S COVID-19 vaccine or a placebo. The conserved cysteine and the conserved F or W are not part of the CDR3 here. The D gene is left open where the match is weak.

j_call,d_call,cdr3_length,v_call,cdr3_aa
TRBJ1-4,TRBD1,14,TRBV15,ATSRARTGLFEKLF
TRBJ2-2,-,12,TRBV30,AWSVSPGTGELF
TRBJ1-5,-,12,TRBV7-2,ASSPRTENQPQH
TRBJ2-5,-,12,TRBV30,AWKGLANQETQY
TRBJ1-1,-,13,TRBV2,ASSEDGSLNTEAF
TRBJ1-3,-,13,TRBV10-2,ASSDGNRDGNTIY
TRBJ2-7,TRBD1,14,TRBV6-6,ASSYNPGTGVYEQY
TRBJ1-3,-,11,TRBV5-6,ASSLTSGNTIY
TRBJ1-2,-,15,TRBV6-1,ASSEAMLMTLDYGYT
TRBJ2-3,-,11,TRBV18,ASSRGSTDTQY
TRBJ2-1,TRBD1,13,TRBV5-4,ASSYAGTGYNEQF
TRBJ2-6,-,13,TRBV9,ASSVVVSGANVLT
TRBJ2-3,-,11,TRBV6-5,ASSYTGADTQY
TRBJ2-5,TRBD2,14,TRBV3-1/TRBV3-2,ASSQEASGSKETQY
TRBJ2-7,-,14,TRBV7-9,ASSSGPGGAPSEQY
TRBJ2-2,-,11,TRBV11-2,ASSFQATGELF
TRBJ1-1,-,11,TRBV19,ASSMSLNTEAF
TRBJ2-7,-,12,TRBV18,ASSPGGLPDEQY
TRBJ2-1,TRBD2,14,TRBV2,ASRQTSGFSYNEQF
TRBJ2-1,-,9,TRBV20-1,SGQQGGVQF
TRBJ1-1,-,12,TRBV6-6,ASSYGYPDTEAF
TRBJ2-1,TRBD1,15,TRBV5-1,ASSLTPAGQGYNEQF
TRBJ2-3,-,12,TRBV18,ASSPWGGTDTQY
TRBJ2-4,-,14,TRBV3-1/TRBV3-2,ASSPGVGAALNVQY
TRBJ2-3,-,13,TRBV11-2,ASSSRGLATDTQY
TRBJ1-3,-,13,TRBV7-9,ASSLAPAAGNTIY
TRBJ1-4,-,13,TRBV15,ATSRRDRVGEKLF
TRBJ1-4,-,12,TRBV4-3,ASSQNRDSEKLF
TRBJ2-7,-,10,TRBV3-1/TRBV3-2,ASSQDDGEQY